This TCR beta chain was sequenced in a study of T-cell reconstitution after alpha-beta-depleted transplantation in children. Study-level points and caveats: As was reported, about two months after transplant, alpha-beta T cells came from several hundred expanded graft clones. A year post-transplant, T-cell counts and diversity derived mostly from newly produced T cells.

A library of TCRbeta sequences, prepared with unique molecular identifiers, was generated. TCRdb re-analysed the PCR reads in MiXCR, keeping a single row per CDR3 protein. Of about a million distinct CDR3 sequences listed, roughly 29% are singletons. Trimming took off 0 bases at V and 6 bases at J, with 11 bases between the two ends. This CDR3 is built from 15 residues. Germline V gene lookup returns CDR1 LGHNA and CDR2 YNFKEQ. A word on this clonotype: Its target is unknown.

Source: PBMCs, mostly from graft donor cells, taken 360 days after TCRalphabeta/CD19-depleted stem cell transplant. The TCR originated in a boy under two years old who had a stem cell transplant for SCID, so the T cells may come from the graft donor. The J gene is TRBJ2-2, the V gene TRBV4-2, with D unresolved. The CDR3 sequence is CASSQDTGHAGELFF. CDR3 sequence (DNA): TGTGCCAGCAGCCAAGATACGGGCCATGCCGGGGAGCTGTTTTTT.